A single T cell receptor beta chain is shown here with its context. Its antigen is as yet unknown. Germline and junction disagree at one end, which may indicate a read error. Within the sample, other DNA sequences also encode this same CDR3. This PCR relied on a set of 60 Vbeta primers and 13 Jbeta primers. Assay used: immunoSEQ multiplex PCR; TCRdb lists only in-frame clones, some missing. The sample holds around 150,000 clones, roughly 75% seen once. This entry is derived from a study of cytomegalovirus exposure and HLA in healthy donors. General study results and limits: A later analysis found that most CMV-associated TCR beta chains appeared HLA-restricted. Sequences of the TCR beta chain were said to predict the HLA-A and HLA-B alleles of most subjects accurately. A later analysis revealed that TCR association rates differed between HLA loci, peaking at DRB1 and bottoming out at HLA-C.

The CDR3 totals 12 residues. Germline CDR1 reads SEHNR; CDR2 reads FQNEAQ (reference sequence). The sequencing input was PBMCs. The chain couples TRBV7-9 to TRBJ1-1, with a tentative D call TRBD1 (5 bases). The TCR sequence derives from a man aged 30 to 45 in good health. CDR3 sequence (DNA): TGTTCCAGCAGCTGGGGGGGCACTGAAGCTTTCTTT. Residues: CSSSWGGTEAFF.